The present TCR beta chain was sequenced within a study of blood T cell repertoires in COVID-19. Assay: immunoSEQ multiplex PCR; the TCRdb copy retains only in-frame clones and omits some. This sample has around 250,000 clones, with roughly 86% found just once. Clinical histories supplied by participants themselves formed the basis of cohort assignment. Material: PBMCs or T cells enriched from blood (not recorded which). The TCR originated in a woman aged 45-65 years who had recovered from COVID-19.

The CDR3 sequence is CASQLTGGNTGELFF. CDR3 in DNA: TGTGCCAGCCAATTGACAGGAGGAAACACCGGGGAGCTGTTTTTT. The gene calls are TRBV6-5 and TRBJ2-2, with D perhaps matching TRBD1 (6 bases). Trimming took off 8 bases at V and 2 bases at J, with 15 bases between the two ends. This CDR3 region has 15 residues. CDR1 and CDR2 from the germline V gene are MNHEY and SVGAGI.